This TCR delta chain is from a study of γδ T cells in repeated Plasmodium falciparum infection. On the study more broadly: Age- and gender-matched Australian children served as comparison for malaria-exposed Malian children. Sampling occurred at baseline, pre-infection for selected infections, and 21 days post-infection.

TCRdb re-analyzed the multiplex PCR reads via CATT. The data contain around 82,000 delta-chain clones, more than 1.4% of them singletons. Remarks on this clone: Its antigen remains unknown. The TCRdb protein, from a much larger clone, departs from this DNA's translation at residue 18, likely by read error; the protein shown derives from the DNA.

Overall study results and limits: Vdelta2-negative gammadelta repertoires appeared less diverse and less shared in Malian than Australian children. The Malian cohort came from a small rural village of predominantly one ethnic group.

Germline V gene sequence: CDR1 TSWWSYY, CDR2 QGS. V shed 0 bases, J shed 1 base, and the junction held 25 bases outside the gene matches. CDR3 length: 24 amino acids. Flow sorting of PBMC yielded separate Vgamma9/Vdelta2+ and Vdelta2-negative gammadelta T cell populations for bulk repertoire analysis. The chain is built from TRDV1 and TRDJ1; 11 positions agree with TRDD3. Specimen: gamma-delta T cells from blood. The receptor was derived from a pool of human donors (malaria-infected and uninfected, not separated). The CDR3 DNA is TGTGCTCTTGGGGAACTAGGCTTGTCTCCCTGGGGGATACATCAATATAAATCCACCGATAAACTCATCTTT. Residues: CALGELGLSPWGIHQYKSTDKLIF.